These T cell receptor beta chains were read from a single sample in a study of blood T cell repertoires in COVID-19. The protocol was immunoSEQ multiplex PCR, while the TCRdb copy is restricted to in-frame clones and leaves out a portion. The sample carries about 70,000 clones, 83% recorded once. Sequencing was carried out using peripheral blood. Every receptor here comes from a man aged 30 to 39 with COVID-19, enrolled during active disease. CDR3s include the opening cysteine and the closing phenylalanine or tryptophan. The D gene is left open where the match is weak. Only some rows state a clone size, as once, few, many or a class for expanded clones.

>.|TRBJ1-3|.|TRBV9
CASAPGGNTIYF
TGTGCCAGCGCCCCGGGAGGAAACACCATATATTTT
>.|TRBJ1-5|TRBD1|TRBV30
CAWSVRGQQPQHF
TGTGCCTGGAGTGTACGGGGACAGCAGCCCCAGCATTTT
>.|TRBJ1-2|.|TRBV4-3
CASSQDGGSFYGYTF
TGCGCCAGCAGCCAAGATGGCGGCAGTTTCTATGGCTACACCTTC
>.|TRBJ1-5|TRBD1|TRBV7-8
CASSRGQGGQPQHF
TGTGCCAGCAGCCGAGGACAGGGAGGTCAGCCCCAGCATTTT
>.|TRBJ2-1|TRBD2|TRBV7-8
CASSLEASGRYNEQFF
TGTGCCAGCAGCTTAGAGGCTAGCGGGAGGTACAATGAGCAGTTCTTC
>.|TRBJ1-1|.|TRBV28
CASSPSTEAFF
TGTGCCAGCAGCCCGTCGACTGAAGCTTTCTTT
>.|TRBJ2-3|.|TRBV24-1
CATSDPQVIAQYF
TGTGCCACCAGTGATCCCCAGGTTATTGCGCAGTATTTT
>.|TRBJ1-3|.|TRBV5-4
CASSLDRAGNTIYF
TGTGCCAGCAGCTTGGACAGAGCTGGAAACACCATATATTTT
>.|TRBJ1-3|.|TRBV19
CASSTGTPGNTIYF
TGTGCCAGTAGTACAGGGACACCCGGAAACACCATATATTTT
>.|TRBJ1-5|TRBD1|TRBV27
CASSLDRVGNQPQHF
TGTGCCAGCAGCCTCGACAGGGTTGGCAATCAGCCCCAGCATTTT
>.|TRBJ1-5|TRBD1|TRBV7-8
CASSLSRTGSSNQPQHF
TGTGCCAGCAGCCTTTCTCGGACAGGGTCTAGCAATCAGCCCCAGCATTTT
>.|TRBJ2-7|TRBD1|TRBV2
CASSGQGPYEQYF
TGTGCCAGCAGTGGACAGGGACCCTACGAGCAGTACTTC
>.|TRBJ2-3|.|TRBV6-4
CASSAPPADTQYF
TGTGCCAGCAGTGCCCCCCCGGCAGATACGCAGTATTTT
>.|TRBJ1-2|.|TRBV3-1/TRBV3-2
CASSQEPASGGYTF
TGTGCCAGCAGCCAAGAACCCGCTAGCGGTGGCTACACCTTC
>.|TRBJ1-2|.|TRBV5-6
CASSFDNPSGYGYTF
TGTGCCAGCAGCTTCGATAATCCGAGCGGCTATGGCTACACCTTC
>.|TRBJ1-1|.|TRBV9
CASSPGWAANTEAFF
TGTGCCAGCAGCCCAGGCTGGGCAGCGAACACTGAAGCTTTCTTT
>.|TRBJ2-6|.|TRBV29-1
CSVVSGSGANVLTF
TGCAGCGTTGTATCAGGATCAGGGGCCAACGTCCTGACTTTC
>.|TRBJ2-2|TRBD1|TRBV24-1
CATSDLDRENTGELFF
TGTGCCACCAGTGATTTGGACAGGGAGAACACCGGGGAGCTGTTTTTT
>.|TRBJ1-2|.|TRBV25-1
CASSGLGGDYGYTF
TGTGCCAGCAGTGGATTGGGGGGGGACTATGGCTACACCTTC
>.|TRBJ2-5|.|TRBV7-7
CASSYQQGLGETQYF
TGTGCTAGCAGTTACCAACAGGGCCTCGGTGAGACCCAGTACTTC
>.|TRBJ1-4|.|TRBV18
CASSLQGGNNLKLFF
TGTGCCAGCTCCTTACAGGGCGGAAACAACCTGAAACTGTTTTTT
>.|TRBJ2-7|.|TRBV28
CASVKRLAASYEQYF
TGTGCCAGCGTCAAACGTTTGGCGGCTTCCTACGAGCAGTACTTC
>.|TRBJ1-2|.|TRBV28
CASSPTRYGYTF
TGTGCCAGCAGTCCTACCCGCTATGGCTACACCTTC
>.|TRBJ1-5|.|TRBV7-2
CASSLDQVGNQPQHF
TGTGCCAGCAGCTTAGATCAGGTTGGCAATCAGCCCCAGCATTTT
>.|TRBJ2-5|.|TRBV2
CASKVDFETQYF
TGTGCCAGCAAGGTAGACTTCGAGACCCAGTACTTC
>.|TRBJ2-1|TRBD1|TRBV19
CASSSRTGGRNEQFF
TGTGCCAGTAGTTCCCGGACAGGGGGAAGGAATGAGCAGTTCTTC
>.|TRBJ2-3|.|TRBV28
CATYKTGRTDTQYF
TGTGCCACCTATAAGACAGGACGCACAGATACGCAGTATTTT
>.|TRBJ2-7|TRBD2|TRBV27
CASSSSGHNYEQYF
TGTGCCAGCAGTTCTAGCGGGCATAACTACGAGCAGTACTTC
>.|TRBJ1-5|.|TRBV5-1
CASTGGIGQPQHF
TGCGCCAGCACCGGGGGAATTGGTCAGCCCCAGCATTTT
>.|TRBJ1-2|.|TRBV3-1/TRBV3-2
CASSQASTGIYYGYTF
TGTGCCAGCAGCCAAGCCTCTACAGGGATCTACTATGGCTACACCTTC
>.|TRBJ2-7|TRBD2|TRBV6-5
CASSSSGSGYEQYF
TGTGCCAGCAGTTCCAGCGGGAGCGGATACGAGCAGTACTTC
>.|TRBJ2-5|TRBD2|TRBV15
CATSRELAGVETQYF
TGTGCCACCAGCAGAGAACTAGCGGGAGTGGAGACCCAGTACTTC
>.|TRBJ2-1|.|TRBV14
CASSQAGSYNEQFF
TGTGCCAGCAGCCAAGCGGGCTCCTACAATGAGCAGTTCTTC
>.|TRBJ1-1|.|TRBV4-3
CASSSGRSNTEAFF
TGCGCCAGCAGCTCAGGGCGCTCGAACACTGAAGCTTTCTTT
>.|TRBJ2-7|TRBD1|TRBV6-2/TRBV6-3
CASSYRGTGVPSEQYF
TGTGCCAGCAGTTACAGGGGGACAGGAGTGCCTAGCGAGCAGTACTTC
>.|TRBJ2-5|TRBD2|TRBV5-4
CASSARLAGGRETQYF
TGTGCCAGCAGCGCGAGACTAGCGGGAGGGCGAGAGACCCAGTACTTC
>.|TRBJ2-1|TRBD2|TRBV27
CASKLSGTSGRNEQFF
TGTGCCAGCAAACTCTCCGGGACTAGCGGGAGGAATGAGCAGTTCTTC
>.|TRBJ1-4|.|TRBV28
CASSSTATNEKLFF
TGTGCCAGCAGTTCGACAGCAACTAATGAAAAACTGTTTTTT
>few|TRBJ2-7|TRBD2|TRBV13
CASSRTSGGRRLYEQYF
TGTGCCAGCAGCCGGACTAGCGGAGGACGGAGGCTCTACGAGCAGTACTTC
>.|TRBJ2-7|TRBD1|TRBV7-7
CASSLEAIGGAWYEQYF
TGTGCTAGCAGCTTAGAGGCCATAGGGGGCGCTTGGTACGAGCAGTACTTC
>.|TRBJ1-1|.|TRBV2
CASSEARTPNTEAFF
TGTGCCAGCAGTGAAGCAAGGACACCGAACACTGAAGCTTTCTTT
>.|TRBJ2-7|.|TRBV30
CAWSDPGSGYEQYF
TGTGCCTGGAGTGATCCGGGCTCAGGGTACGAGCAGTACTTC
>.|TRBJ2-1|.|TRBV28
CASRMTVNEQFF
TGTGCCAGCAGAATGACAGTCAATGAGCAGTTCTTC
>.|TRBJ1-5|.|TRBV2
CASSDASGGPQHF
TGTGCCAGCAGTGACGCCTCGGGGGGACCCCAGCATTTT
>.|TRBJ2-1|TRBD2|TRBV2
CASRSTSLRGRNEQFF
TGTGCCAGCAGGTCGACTAGCCTTCGAGGACGCAATGAGCAGTTCTTC
>.|TRBJ2-7|TRBD2|TRBV15
CATGRLAGGHEQYF
TGTGCCACCGGGCGGTTAGCGGGAGGGCACGAGCAGTACTTC
>.|TRBJ2-6|.|TRBV27
CASRSGASGANVLTF
TGTGCCAGCAGATCCGGTGCCTCTGGGGCCAACGTCCTGACTTTC
>many|TRBJ2-7|.|TRBV4-1
CASSLQTGGTLTYEQYF
TGCGCCAGCAGCCTTCAAACGGGTGGGACACTTACCTACGAGCAGTACTTC